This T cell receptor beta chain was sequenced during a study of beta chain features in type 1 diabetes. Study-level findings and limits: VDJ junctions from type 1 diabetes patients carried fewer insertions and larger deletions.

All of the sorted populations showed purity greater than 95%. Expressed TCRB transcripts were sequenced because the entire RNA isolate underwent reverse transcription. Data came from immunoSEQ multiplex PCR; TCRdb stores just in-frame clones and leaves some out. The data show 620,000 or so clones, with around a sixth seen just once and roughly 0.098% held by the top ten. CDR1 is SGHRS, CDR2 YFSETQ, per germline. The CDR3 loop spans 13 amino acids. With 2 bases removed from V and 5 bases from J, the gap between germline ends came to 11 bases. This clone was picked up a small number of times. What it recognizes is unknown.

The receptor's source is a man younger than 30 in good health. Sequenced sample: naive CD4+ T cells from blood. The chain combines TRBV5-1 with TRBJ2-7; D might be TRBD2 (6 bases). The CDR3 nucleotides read TGCGCCAGCAGCTTTCGGTCGGGGGACGAGCAGTACTTC. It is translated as CASSFRSGDEQYF.